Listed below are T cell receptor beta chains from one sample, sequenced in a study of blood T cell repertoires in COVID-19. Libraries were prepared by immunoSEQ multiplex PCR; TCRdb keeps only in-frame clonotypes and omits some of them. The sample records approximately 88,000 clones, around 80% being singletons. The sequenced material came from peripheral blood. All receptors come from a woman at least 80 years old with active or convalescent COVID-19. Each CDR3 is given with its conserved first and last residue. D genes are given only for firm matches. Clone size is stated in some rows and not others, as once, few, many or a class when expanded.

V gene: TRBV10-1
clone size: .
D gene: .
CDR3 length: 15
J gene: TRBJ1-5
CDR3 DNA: TGCGCCAGCAGTGATACAGGGCGGATCCATCAGCCCCAGCATTTT
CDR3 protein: CASSDTGRIHQPQHF

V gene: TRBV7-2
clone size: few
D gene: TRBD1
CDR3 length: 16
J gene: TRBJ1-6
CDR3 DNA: TGTGCCAGCAGCCCCCGTCTCAGGGGGGCTAATTCACCCCTCCACTTT
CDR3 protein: CASSPRLRGANSPLHF

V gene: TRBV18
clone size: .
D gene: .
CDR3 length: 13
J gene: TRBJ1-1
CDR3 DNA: TGTGCCAGCTCACCAGCGAGGGACACTGAAGCTTTCTTT
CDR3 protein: CASSPARDTEAFF

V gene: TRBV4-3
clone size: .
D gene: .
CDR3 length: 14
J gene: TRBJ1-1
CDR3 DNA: TGCGCCAGCAGCCAAGAGGGGGGGAGCACTGAAGCTTTCTTT
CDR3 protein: CASSQEGGSTEAFF

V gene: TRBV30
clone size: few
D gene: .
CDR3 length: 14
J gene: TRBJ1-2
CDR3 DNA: TGTGCCTGGAGGGACTGGGGGGGGAGGTATGGCTACACCTTC
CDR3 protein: CAWRDWGGRYGYTF

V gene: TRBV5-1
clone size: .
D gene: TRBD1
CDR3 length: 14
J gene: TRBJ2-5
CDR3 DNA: TGCGCCAGCAGCTTAGGACAGGTTGAAGAGACCCAGTACTTC
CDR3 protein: CASSLGQVEETQYF

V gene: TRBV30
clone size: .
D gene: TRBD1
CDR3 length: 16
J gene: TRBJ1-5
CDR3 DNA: TGTGCCTGGAGTCAAACGCGGCGGGACAGGGGGCTGCCCCAGCATTTT
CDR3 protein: CAWSQTRRDRGLPQHF

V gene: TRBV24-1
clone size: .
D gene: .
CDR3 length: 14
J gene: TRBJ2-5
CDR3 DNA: TGTGCCACCAGTGAGGCAGGGGACCTGAAGACCCAGTACTTC
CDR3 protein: CATSEAGDLKTQYF

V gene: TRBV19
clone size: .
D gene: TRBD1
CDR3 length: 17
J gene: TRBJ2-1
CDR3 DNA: TGTGCCAGTAGTATGTATACAGGGGGTGGCTCCTACAATGAGCAGTTCTTC
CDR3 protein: CASSMYTGGGSYNEQFF

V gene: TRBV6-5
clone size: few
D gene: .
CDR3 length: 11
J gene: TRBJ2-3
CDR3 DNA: TGTGCCAGCGGCCAGGGAGATACGCAGTATTTT
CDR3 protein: CASGQGDTQYF

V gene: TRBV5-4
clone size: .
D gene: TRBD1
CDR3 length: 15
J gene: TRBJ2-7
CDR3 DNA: TGTGCCAGCAGCCGCGACCGGACAGGGACAGACGAGCAGTACTTC
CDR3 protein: CASSRDRTGTDEQYF

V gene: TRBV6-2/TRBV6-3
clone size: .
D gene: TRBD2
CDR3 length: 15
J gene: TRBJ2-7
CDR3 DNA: TGTGCCAGCAGTTACGTGGGACTAGCGGACTACGAGCAGTACTTC
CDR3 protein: CASSYVGLADYEQYF

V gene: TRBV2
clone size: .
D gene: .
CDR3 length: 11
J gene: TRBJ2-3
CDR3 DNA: TGTGCCAGCCGGGTCACAGATACGCAGTATTTT
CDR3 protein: CASRVTDTQYF

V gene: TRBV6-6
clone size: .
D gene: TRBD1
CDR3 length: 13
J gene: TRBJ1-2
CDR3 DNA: TGTGCCAGCAGCCACAGGGGCGACTATGGCTACACCTTC
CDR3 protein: CASSHRGDYGYTF

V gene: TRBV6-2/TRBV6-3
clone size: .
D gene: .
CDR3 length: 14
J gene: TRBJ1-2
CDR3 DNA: TGTGCCAGCAGTTCTCTGACGGGGTCCTATGGCTACACCTTC
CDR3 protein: CASSSLTGSYGYTF

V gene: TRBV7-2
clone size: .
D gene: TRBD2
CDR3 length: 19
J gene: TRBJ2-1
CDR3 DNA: TGTGCCAGCAGCTTACGTTTACCAGCGGGGGGCCTTAGGGGGAATGAGCAGTTCTTC
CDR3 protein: CASSLRLPAGGLRGNEQFF

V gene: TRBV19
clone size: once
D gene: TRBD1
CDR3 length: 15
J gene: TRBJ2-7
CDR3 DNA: TGTGCCAGTAGACGTGGGACAGGGCTCCTCTACGAGCAGTACTTC
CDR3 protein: CASRRGTGLLYEQYF

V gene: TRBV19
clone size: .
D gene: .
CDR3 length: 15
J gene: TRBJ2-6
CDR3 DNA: TGTGCCAGTAGATTACAGGGTACCGGGGCCAACGTCCTGACTTTC
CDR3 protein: CASRLQGTGANVLTF

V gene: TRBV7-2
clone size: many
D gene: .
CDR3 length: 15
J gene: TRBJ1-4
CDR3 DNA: TGTGCCAGCAGCTTAGGGGGCAGCAGGAATGAAAAACTGTTTTTT
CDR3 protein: CASSLGGSRNEKLFF

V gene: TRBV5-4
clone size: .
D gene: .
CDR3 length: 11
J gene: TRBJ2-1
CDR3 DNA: TGTGCCAGCAGCTTTGAGGGTGAGCAGTTCTTC
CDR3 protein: CASSFEGEQFF

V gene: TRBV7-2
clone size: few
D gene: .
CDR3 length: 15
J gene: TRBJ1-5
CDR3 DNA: TGTGCCAGCAGCTTAGTTACAGGGAGCAATCAGCCCCAGCATTTT
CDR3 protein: CASSLVTGSNQPQHF

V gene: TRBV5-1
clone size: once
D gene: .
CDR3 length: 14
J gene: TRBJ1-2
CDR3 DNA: TGCGCCAGCGGGGAGGAGGGTGAGAACTATGGCTACACCTTC
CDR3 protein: CASGEEGENYGYTF

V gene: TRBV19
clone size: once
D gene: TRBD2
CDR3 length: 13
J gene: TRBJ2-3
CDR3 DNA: TGTGCCGCGGGGCGGGGGGTCACAGATACGCAGTATTTT
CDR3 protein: CAAGRGVTDTQYF

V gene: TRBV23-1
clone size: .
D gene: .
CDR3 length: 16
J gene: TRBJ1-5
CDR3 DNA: TGCGCCAGCAGTCAATCGGATTGGGGGAGGGAGAGGCCCCAGCATTTT
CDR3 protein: CASSQSDWGRERPQHF

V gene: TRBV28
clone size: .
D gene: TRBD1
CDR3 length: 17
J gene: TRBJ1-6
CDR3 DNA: TGTGCCAGCAGTTCCGGACAGGGAAGCTCCTATAATTCACCCCTCCACTTT
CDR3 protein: CASSSGQGSSYNSPLHF

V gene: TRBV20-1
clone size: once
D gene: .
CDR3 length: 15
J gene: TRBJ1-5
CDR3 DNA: TGCAGTGCTAGTCAATATGAGGCCGAGGATCAGCCCCAGCATTTT
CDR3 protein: CSASQYEAEDQPQHF

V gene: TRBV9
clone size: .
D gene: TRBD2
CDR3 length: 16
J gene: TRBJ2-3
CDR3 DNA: TGTGCCAGCAGCGTTGCTGTCGGGGGGGCGCTAGATACGCAGTATTTT
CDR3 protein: CASSVAVGGALDTQYF

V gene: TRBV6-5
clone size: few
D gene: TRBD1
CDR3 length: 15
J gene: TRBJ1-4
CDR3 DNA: TGTGCCAGCAGTTACTCGACGGCAGGGGGGGAAAAACTGTTTTTT
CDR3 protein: CASSYSTAGGEKLFF

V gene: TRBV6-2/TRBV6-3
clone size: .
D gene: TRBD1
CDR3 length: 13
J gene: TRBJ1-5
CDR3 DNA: TGTGCCAGCAGTCGACAGGGCGGACAGCCCCAGCATTTT
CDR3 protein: CASSRQGGQPQHF

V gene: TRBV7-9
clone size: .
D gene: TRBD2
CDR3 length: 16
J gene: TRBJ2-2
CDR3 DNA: TGTGCCAGCAGCAAGGGACTAGCGGGGGACTTAGGGGAGCTGTTTTTT
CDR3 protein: CASSKGLAGDLGELFF

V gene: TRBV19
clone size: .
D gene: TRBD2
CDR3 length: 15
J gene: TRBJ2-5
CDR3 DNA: TGTGCCAGTAGCGGGACTAGCGGGGGCCAAGAGACCCAGTACTTC
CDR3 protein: CASSGTSGGQETQYF

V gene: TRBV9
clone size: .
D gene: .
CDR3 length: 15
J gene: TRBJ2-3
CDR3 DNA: TGTGCCAGTGCGGGACTTCTTGCGGGTGGGGATACGCAGTATTTT
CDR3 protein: CASAGLLAGGDTQYF

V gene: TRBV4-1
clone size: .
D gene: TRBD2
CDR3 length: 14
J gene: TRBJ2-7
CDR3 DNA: TGCGCCAGCAGCCAAGAGTGGGAGGGTGTCGAGCAGTACTTC
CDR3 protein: CASSQEWEGVEQYF

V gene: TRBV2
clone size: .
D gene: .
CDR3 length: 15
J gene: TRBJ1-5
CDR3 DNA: TGTGCCAGCAGTGATCGGGGGGCTATGGATCAGCCCCAGCATTTT
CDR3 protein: CASSDRGAMDQPQHF

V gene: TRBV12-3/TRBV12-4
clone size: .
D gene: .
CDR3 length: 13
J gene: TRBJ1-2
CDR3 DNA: TGTGCCAGCAGTTTAATGGGGGGGAATGGCTACACCTTC
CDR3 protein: CASSLMGGNGYTF

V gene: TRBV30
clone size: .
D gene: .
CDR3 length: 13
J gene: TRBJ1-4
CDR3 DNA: TGTGCCTGGACACAGGGCTCCGATGAAAAACTGTTTTTT
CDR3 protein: CAWTQGSDEKLFF

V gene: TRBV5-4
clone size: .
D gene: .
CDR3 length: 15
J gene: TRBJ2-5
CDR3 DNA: TGTGCCAGCAGTTCGACCGGGGACTGGGGGGAGACCCAGTACTTC
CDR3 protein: CASSSTGDWGETQYF

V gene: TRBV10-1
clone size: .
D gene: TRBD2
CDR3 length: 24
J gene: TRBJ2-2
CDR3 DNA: TGCGCCAGCAGTGAAGGTATTCTGGGACGTAGCGGGGAGTCCCCTTTTAAGAACACCGGGGAGCTGTTTTTT
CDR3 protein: CASSEGILGRSGESPFKNTGELFF

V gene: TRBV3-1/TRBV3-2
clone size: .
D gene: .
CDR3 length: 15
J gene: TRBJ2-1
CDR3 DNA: TGTGCCAGCAGCCAAGCAGGGGTTCGCTACAATGAGCAGTTCTTC
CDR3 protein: CASSQAGVRYNEQFF

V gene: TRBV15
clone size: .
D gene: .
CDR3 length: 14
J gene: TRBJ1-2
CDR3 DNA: TGTGCCACCAGCAGAGTCACTAAAATAGGCGGCTACACCTTC
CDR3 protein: CATSRVTKIGGYTF

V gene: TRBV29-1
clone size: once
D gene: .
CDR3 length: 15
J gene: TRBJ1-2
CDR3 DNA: TGCAGCGTCGTTGGGGGGACGGGAGCCGGGTCAGGCTACACCTTC
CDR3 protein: CSVVGGTGAGSGYTF

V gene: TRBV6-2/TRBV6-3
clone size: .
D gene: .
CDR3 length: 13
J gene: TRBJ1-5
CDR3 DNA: TGTGCCAGCAGTTCCACGCGGAATCAGCCCCAGCATTTT
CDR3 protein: CASSSTRNQPQHF

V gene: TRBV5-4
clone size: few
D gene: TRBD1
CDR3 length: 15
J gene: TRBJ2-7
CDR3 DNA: TGTGCCAGCAGCCATAAGGGGGACAGGGGGTACGAGCAGTACTTC
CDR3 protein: CASSHKGDRGYEQYF